This entry concerns a single TCR beta chain. The source of the sample is a study of cytomegalovirus exposure and HLA in healthy donors. CDR1 SGHVS and CDR2 FNYEAQ come from the germline V gene. V lost 2 bases, J lost 1 base, and 13 bases lay in between. The CDR3 has 16 residues. 13 Jbeta primers and 60 Vbeta primers were used for the PCR. Only in-frame clones appear in the TCRdb table, and some are missing; sequencing was by immunoSEQ multiplex PCR. This sample has about 160,000 clones; 65% to 85% occur once, and the top ten carry roughly 7.1%. Sample: PBMCs. The chain has TRBV7-6 and TRBJ2-3; D may be TRBD2 (6 bases). The TCR was taken from a man between 35 and 55 years old in good health and CMV-seropositive. As DNA, the CDR3 is TGTGCCAGCAGCTTAATACGGGGGACTCGCACAGATACGCAGTATTTT. It codes for CASSLIRGTRTDTQYF.